This T cell receptor beta chain was observed in a study of blood T cell repertoires in COVID-19. About the research overall: Spain, Italy and the United States supplied samples that represented acute and convalescent COVID-19.

Grouping used clinical history reported by participants in a survey and questionnaire. As handled by the study authors: Amplification with reference gene primers provided the estimates of nucleated cell counts. Sequencing was performed with immunoSEQ multiplex PCR; in TCRdb, only in-frame clones are kept and a portion is missing. V and J calls and clone size come straight from that table; D and trimming were deduced from the DNA. The data hold roughly 210,000 clones, with over 75% observed a single time. Germline loops: CDR1 MGHRA, CDR2 YSYEKL. The CDR3 extends over 17 amino acids. Trimming cost V 6 bases and J 2 bases; bases outside gene matches: 13.

Source material: PBMCs or T cells enriched from blood (not recorded which). This rearrangement joins TRBV4-1 to TRBJ2-3; TRBD2 matches at 8 bases. This TCR was recovered from a man aged 25-45 years in a cohort exposed to, infected with or recovered from COVID-19 (not recorded which). The CDR3 sequence is CASRHFWERGTTDTQYF. In DNA, the CDR3 is TGCGCCAGCAGACATTTTTGGGAGCGGGGGACCACAGATACGCAGTATTTT.